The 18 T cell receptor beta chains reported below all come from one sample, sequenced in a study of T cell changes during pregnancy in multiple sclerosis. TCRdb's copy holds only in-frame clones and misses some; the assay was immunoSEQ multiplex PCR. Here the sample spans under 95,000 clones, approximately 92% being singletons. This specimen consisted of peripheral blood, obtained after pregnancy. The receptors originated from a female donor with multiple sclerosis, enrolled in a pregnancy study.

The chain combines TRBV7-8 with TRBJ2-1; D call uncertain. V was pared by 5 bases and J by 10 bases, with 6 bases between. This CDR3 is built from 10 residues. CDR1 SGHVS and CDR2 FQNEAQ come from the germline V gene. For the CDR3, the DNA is TGTGCCAGCAGCCTCGGGGAGCAGTTCTTC. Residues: CASSLGEQFF.

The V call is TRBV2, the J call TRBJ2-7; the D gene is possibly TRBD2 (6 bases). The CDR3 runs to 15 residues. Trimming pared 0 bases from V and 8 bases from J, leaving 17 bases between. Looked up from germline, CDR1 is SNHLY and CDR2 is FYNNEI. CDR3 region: CASSEAGRGLLQQYF. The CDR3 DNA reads TGTGCCAGCAGTGAAGCGGGGCGGGGACTTCTACAGCAGTACTTC.

DNA for the CDR3: TGTGCCAGCAGCTATAAGAGGGATCAGCCCCAGCATTTT. Translated, it gives CASSYKRDQPQHF. The rearrangement links TRBV5-6 to TRBJ1-5; D unclear. This CDR3 spans 13 amino acids. CDR1 SGHDT and CDR2 YYEEEE come from the germline V gene. Trimming took off 3 bases at V and 5 bases at J, with 9 bases between the two ends.

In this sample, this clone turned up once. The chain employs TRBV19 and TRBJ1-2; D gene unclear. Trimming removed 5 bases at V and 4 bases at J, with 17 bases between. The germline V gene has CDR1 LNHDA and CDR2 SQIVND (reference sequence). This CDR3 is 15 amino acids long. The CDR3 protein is CASSGPGDSAYGYTF. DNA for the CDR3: TGTGCCAGTAGTGGCCCGGGAGATTCGGCCTATGGCTACACCTTC.

The CDR3 DNA is TGTGCCAGCAGTGTCCAAACAGGGGGGACTGAAGCTTTCTTT. It specifies CASSVQTGGTEAFF. J is TRBJ1-1 and V is TRBV6-4; TRBD1 matches 8 bases. J was trimmed by 5 bases and V by 4 bases; bases with no gene match: 6. Germline V gives CDR1 MRHNA, CDR2 SNTAGT. There are 14 residues in the CDR3.

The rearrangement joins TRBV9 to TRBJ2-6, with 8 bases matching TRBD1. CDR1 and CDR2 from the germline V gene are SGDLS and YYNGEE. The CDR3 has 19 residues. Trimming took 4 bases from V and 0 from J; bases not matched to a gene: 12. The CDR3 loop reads CASSHPVDRDISGANVLTF. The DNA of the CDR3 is TGTGCCAGCAGCCACCCAGTGGACAGGGATATCTCTGGGGCCAACGTCCTGACTTTC.

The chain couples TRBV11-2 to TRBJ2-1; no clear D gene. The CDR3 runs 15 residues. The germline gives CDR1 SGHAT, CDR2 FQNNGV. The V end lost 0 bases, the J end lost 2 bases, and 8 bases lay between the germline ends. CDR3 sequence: CASSLEQPTYNEQFF. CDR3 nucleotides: TGTGCCAGCAGCTTAGAACAGCCAACCTACAATGAGCAGTTCTTC.

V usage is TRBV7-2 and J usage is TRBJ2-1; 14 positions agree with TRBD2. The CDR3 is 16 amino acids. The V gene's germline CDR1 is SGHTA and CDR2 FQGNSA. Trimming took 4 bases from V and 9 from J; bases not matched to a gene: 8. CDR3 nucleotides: TGTGCCAGCAGCTACCCCGGGACTAGCGGGGGACCTGAGCAGTTCTTC. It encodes CASSYPGTSGGPEQFF. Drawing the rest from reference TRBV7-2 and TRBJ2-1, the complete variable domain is GAGVSQSPSNKVTEKGKDVELRCDPISGHTALYWYRQSLGQGLEFLIYFQGNSAPDKSGLPSDRFSAERTGGSVSTLTIQRTQQEDSAVYLCASSYPGTSGGPEQFFGPGTRLTVL.

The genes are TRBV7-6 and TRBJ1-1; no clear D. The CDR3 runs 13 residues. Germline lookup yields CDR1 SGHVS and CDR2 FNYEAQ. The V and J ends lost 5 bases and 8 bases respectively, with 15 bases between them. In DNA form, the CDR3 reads TGTGCCAGCAGCCCGAGGGATCTCTGGGAAGCTTTCTTT. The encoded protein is CASSPRDLWEAFF.

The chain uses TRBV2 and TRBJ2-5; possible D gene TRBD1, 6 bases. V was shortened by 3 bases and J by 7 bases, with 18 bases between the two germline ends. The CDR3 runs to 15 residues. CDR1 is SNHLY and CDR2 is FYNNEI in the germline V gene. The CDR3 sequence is CASSELGASSGTQYF. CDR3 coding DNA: TGTGCCAGCAGTGAGTTGGGGGCAAGTTCGGGGACCCAGTACTTC.

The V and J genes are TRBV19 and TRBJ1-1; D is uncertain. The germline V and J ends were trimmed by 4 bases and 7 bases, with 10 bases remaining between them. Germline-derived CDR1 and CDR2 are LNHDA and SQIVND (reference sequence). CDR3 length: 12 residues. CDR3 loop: CASSTGRDEAFF. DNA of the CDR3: TGTGCCAGTAGTACCGGGAGGGATGAAGCTTTCTTT.

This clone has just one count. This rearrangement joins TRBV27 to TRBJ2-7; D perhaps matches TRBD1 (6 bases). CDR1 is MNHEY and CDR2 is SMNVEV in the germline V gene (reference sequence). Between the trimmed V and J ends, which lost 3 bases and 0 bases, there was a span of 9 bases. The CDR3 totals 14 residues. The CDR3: CASSFTGSSYEQYF. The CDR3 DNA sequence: TGTGCCAGCAGTTTTACAGGGAGCTCCTACGAGCAGTACTTC.

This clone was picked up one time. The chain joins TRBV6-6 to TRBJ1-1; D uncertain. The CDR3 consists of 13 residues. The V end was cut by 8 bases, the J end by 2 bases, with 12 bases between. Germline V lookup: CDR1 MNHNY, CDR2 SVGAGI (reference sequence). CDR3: CASGPNVNTEAFF. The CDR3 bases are TGTGCCAGCGGCCCAAATGTAAACACTGAAGCTTTCTTT.

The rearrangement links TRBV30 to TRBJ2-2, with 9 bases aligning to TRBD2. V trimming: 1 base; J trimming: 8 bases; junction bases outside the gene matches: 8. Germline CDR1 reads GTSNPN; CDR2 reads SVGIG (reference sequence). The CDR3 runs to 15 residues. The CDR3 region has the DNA TGTGCCTGGAGTGGCGGGACTAGCCTTAGGGGGGAGCTGTTTTTT. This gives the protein CAWSGGTSLRGELFF.

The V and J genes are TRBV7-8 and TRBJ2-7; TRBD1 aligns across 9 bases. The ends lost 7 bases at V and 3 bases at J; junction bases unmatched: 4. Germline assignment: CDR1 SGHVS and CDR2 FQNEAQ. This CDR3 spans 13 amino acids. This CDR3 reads CASTLGQGYEQYF. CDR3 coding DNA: TGTGCCAGCACCCTGGGACAGGGCTACGAGCAGTACTTC. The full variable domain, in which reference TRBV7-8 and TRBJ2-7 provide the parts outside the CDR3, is GAGVSQSPRYKVAKRGQDVALRCDPISGHVSLFWYQQALGQGPEFLTYFQNEAQLDKSGLPSDRFFAERPEGSVSTLKIQRTQQEDSAVYLCASTLGQGYEQYFGPGTRLTVT.

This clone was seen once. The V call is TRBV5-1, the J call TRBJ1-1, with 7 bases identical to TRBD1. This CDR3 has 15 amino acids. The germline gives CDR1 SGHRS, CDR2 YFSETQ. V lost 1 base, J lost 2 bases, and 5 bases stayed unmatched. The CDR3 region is CASSLLGQDNTEAFF. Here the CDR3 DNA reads TGCGCCAGCAGCTTGCTAGGACAGGACAACACTGAAGCTTTCTTT.

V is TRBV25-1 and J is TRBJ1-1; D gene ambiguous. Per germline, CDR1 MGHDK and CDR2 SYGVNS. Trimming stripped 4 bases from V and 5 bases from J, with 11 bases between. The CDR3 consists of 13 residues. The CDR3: CASSAGMWTEAFF. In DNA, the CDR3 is TGTGCCAGCAGTGCGGGTATGTGGACTGAAGCTTTCTTT. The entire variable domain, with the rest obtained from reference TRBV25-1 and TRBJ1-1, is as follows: EADIYQTPRYLVIGTGKKITLECSQTMGHDKMYWYQQDPGMELHLIHYSYGVNSTEKGDLSSESTVSRIRTEHFPLTLESARPSHTSQYLCASSAGMWTEAFFGQGTRLTVV.

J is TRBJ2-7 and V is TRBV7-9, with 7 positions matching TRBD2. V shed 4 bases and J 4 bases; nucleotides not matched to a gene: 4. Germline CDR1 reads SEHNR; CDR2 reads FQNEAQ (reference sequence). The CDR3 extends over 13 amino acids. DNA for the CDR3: TGTGCCAGCAGCTCCCCCGGGAGGTACGAGCAGTACTTC. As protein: CASSSPGRYEQYF.